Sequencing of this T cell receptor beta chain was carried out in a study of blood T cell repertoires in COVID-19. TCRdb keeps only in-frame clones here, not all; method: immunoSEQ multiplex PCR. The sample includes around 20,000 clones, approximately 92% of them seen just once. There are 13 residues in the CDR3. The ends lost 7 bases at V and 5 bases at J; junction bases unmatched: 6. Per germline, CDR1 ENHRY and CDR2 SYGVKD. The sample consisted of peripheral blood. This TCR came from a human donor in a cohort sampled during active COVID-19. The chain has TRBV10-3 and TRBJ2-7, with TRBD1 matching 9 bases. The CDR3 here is CAINRDRDDEQYF. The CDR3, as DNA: TGTGCCATCAACCGGGACAGGGACGACGAGCAGTACTTC.